This T cell receptor (beta chain) is from a study of response to subunit inactivated influenza vaccine. Study-level points and caveats: Authors suggested each seasonal flu vaccination may recruit only limited numbers of new T cells.

MiXCR, run by TCRdb on the RT-PCR reads, gives a single entry per CDR3 protein. The table shows a few hundred thousand distinct CDR3 sequences, with 12% to 15% occurring only once. This clonotype was seen many times. Its matching antigen is unknown. Germline V gene sequence: CDR1 SQVTM, CDR2 ANQGSEA. The V and J ends lost 4 bases and 0 bases respectively, with 10 bases between them. This CDR3 is 14 amino acids long. The starting material was PBMCs from blood, obtained 12 days after vaccination. This sequence joins TRBV29-1 and TRBJ1-5; no clear D. The receptor was isolated from a man aged 50 to 59 who received an inactivated influenza vaccine. This CDR3 reads CSVAALDSNQPQHF. CDR3 DNA: TGCAGCGTTGCCGCCCTCGATAGCAATCAGCCCCAGCATTTT.